One sample yielded the 27 T cell receptor beta chains listed below, sequenced in a study of cytomegalovirus exposure and HLA in healthy donors. The PCR contained 60 Vbeta and 13 Jbeta primers. Repertoires were generated with immunoSEQ multiplex PCR, while TCRdb's copy carries only in-frame clones and drops some. The sample contains about 200,000 clones, 75% to 90% of which appear only once. Sequenced: PBMCs. These receptors were collected from a woman aged 45-65 years in good health and CMV-seropositive.

This clone was observed a handful of times. The chain employs TRBV5-4 and TRBJ2-3, with 11 nucleotides matching TRBD2. CDR1 is SGHNT, CDR2 YYREEE, per germline (reference sequence). Unmatched junction bases numbered 8, after V lost 5 bases and J lost 6 bases. The length of the CDR3 is 15 residues. CDR3 residues: CASRPGTSGSDTQYF. The CDR3 coding sequence is TGTGCCAGCAGACCCGGGACTAGCGGCTCGGATACGCAGTATTTT.

This chain joins TRBV6-5 and TRBJ2-5; 10 positions agree with TRBD2. The V segment lost 7 bases and the J segment 3 bases; nucleotides outside the gene matches: 8. The CDR3 is 15 residues long. CDR1 and CDR2 (germline): MNHEY, SVGAGI. The CDR3 DNA sequence: TGTGCCAGCACCAGCGGGGGGGCCGTGGAAGAGACCCAGTACTTC. Translation gives CASTSGGAVEETQYF.

V gene TRBV5-1 combines with J gene TRBJ1-2, with 8 positions matching TRBD1. CDR3 length: 14 residues. Germline V gene data show CDR1 as SGHRS and CDR2 as YFSETQ. V shed 4 bases and J 4 bases; nucleotides not matched to a gene: 6. CDR3 nucleotide sequence: TGCGCCAGCAGCCAGGGGGCGGCGTCCTATGGCTACACCTTC. This gives the protein CASSQGAASYGYTF.

The CDR3 spells CASRGGQGDEQYF. The DNA of the CDR3 is TGTGCCAGCCGGGGGGGACAGGGGGACGAGCAGTACTTC. The J gene is TRBJ2-7, the V gene TRBV28, with 11 bases aligning to TRBD1. Germline loops: CDR1 MDHEN, CDR2 SYDVKM. This CDR3 comprises 13 residues. J was trimmed by 5 bases and V by 8 bases; bases with no gene match: 5.

J is TRBJ2-1 and V is TRBV15; a possible D gene is TRBD2 (5 bases). The CDR3 length is 14 residues. V was pared by 1 base and J by 5 bases, with 9 bases between. The germline V gene encodes CDR1 LNHNV and CDR2 YYDKDF (reference sequence). The CDR3: CATSRGGADNEQFF. Written as DNA, the CDR3 is TGTGCCACCAGCAGAGGGGGAGCGGACAATGAGCAGTTCTTC.

To note about this clone: Sequence at one end of the junction differs from germline and may be a read error. The gene calls are TRBV7-9 and TRBJ2-7; 9 positions agree with TRBD1. CDR1 is SEHNR, CDR2 FQNEAQ, per germline (reference sequence). CDR3 length: 16 amino acids. As DNA, the CDR3 is TGTTCCAGCAGCAAGGGGGGGGACAGGGACTCCTACGAGCAGTACTTC. This encodes CSSSKGGDRDSYEQYF.

The gene calls are TRBV21-1 and TRBJ2-4; the DNA was not used to check the table's D call, TRBD2. TRBV21-1 is labeled a pseudogene. The CDR3 spans 19 residues. CDR3 sequence: CASSKNPTRLALAKNIQYF. In DNA, the CDR3 is TGTGCCAGCAGCAAAAACCCCACACGACTAGCCCTAGCCAAAAACATTCAGTACTTC.

This chain uses TRBV5-4 with TRBJ2-6; TRBD2 is a possible D gene (6 bases). Germline V gene data show CDR1 as SGHNT and CDR2 as YYREEE (reference sequence). This CDR3 is built from 15 residues. Trimming cost V 2 bases and J 1 base, with 7 bases left between them. CDR3 in DNA: TGTGCCAGCAGCTTTGGAGGGTCTGGGGCCAACGTCCTGACTTTC. It translates to CASSFGGSGANVLTF. The entire variable domain, with the rest obtained from reference TRBV5-4 and TRBJ2-6, is as follows: ETGVTQSPTHLIKTRGQQVTLRCSSQSGHNTVSWYQQALGQGPQFIFQYYREEENGRGNFPPRFSGLQFPNYSSELNVNALELDDSALYLCASSFGGSGANVLTFGAGSRLTVL.

The rearrangement uses TRBV10-2 and TRBJ2-7, with a tentative D call TRBD1 (6 bases). The germline V gene encodes CDR1 WSHSY and CDR2 SAAADI. V was cut by 6 bases and J by 11 bases, with 14 bases left in between. The CDR3 has 11 residues. Here the CDR3 reads CASRTGPSEYF. The CDR3 nucleotides are TGCGCCAGCAGAACAGGGCCCTCGGAGTACTTC.

The V gene is TRBV2, the J gene TRBJ2-7, with 8 bases fitting TRBD2. Germline CDR1 SNHLY, CDR2 FYNNEI. V dropped 4 bases and J dropped 7; count of bases not matched to a gene: 9. The CDR3 has 14 amino acids. CDR3 in amino acids: CASSASGGQREQYF. CDR3 sequence (DNA): TGTGCCAGCAGTGCCTCGGGGGGGCAACGGGAGCAGTACTTC.

The V call is TRBV18, the J call TRBJ2-5, with 7 bases identical to TRBD1. J gave up 2 bases and V 4 bases, and 13 bases lay outside the gene matches. Germline loops: CDR1 KGHSH, CDR2 LQKENI. CDR3 size: 17 residues. The CDR3 protein is CASSQNFYGTDQETQYF. DNA for the CDR3: TGTGCCAGCTCACAGAACTTCTACGGGACAGATCAAGAGACCCAGTACTTC.

The chain recombines TRBV19 with TRBJ1-1; 8 bases agree with TRBD1. Germline assignment: CDR1 LNHDA and CDR2 SQIVND (reference sequence). This CDR3 has 15 residues. Trimming removed 7 bases from V and 6 bases from J; junction bases left unmatched: 13. CDR3 region: CASKGEGQGRSEAFF. CDR3 DNA: TGTGCCAGTAAGGGGGAAGGACAGGGCAGATCTGAAGCTTTCTTT.

This clone has a handful of counts. The genes are TRBV27 and TRBJ1-5; a possible D gene is TRBD1 (6 bases). Germline V gene lookup returns CDR1 MNHEY and CDR2 SMNVEV (reference sequence). Trimming removed 0 bases at V and 0 bases at J, with 9 bases between. The CDR3 covers 16 residues. CDR3 amino acids: CASSLSGQYSNQPQHF. CDR3 nucleotide sequence: TGTGCCAGCAGTTTATCTGGACAGTATAGCAATCAGCCCCAGCATTTT.

J is TRBJ2-7 and V is TRBV2; TRBD2 agrees at 11 bases. The CDR3 is 14 residues long. Looked up from germline, CDR1 is SNHLY and CDR2 is FYNNEI. V gave up 4 bases and J gave up 6 bases; unmatched junction bases: 5. The CDR3 reads CASSVSGRASEQYF. DNA for the CDR3: TGTGCCAGCAGTGTTAGCGGGAGGGCCTCCGAGCAGTACTTC.

The gene calls are TRBV7-2 and TRBJ2-5, with 16 nucleotides matching TRBD2. The V gene's germline CDR1 is SGHTA and CDR2 FQGNSA. The CDR3 spans 18 residues. The J segment lost 5 bases and the V segment lost 1 base, leaving 7 bases of the junction unmatched. The CDR3 sequence: CASSLGGTSGGGGETQYF. DNA of the CDR3: TGTGCCAGCAGCTTAGGAGGGACTAGCGGGGGGGGCGGGGAGACCCAGTACTTC. The entire variable domain, with the rest obtained from reference TRBV7-2 and TRBJ2-5, is as follows: GAGVSQSPSNKVTEKGKDVELRCDPISGHTALYWYRQSLGQGLEFLIYFQGNSAPDKSGLPSDRFSAERTGGSVSTLTIQRTQQEDSAVYLCASSLGGTSGGGGETQYFGPGTRLLVL.

The sample holds a few counts of this clone. V is TRBV28 and J is TRBJ2-2, with a tentative D call TRBD1 (6 bases). Per the germline V gene, CDR1 is MDHEN and CDR2 is SYDVKM. The CDR3 sequence is 14 residues long. Trimming stripped 7 bases from V and 6 bases from J, with 15 bases between. The CDR3: CASIYRVHAGELFF. DNA for the CDR3: TGTGCCAGCATCTACAGGGTTCATGCCGGGGAGCTGTTTTTT.

The V call is TRBV29-1, the J call TRBJ2-7; D call uncertain. CDR1 is SQVTM, CDR2 ANQGSEA, per germline. The V end lost 0 bases, the J end lost 0 bases, and 9 bases lay between the germline ends. CDR3 length equals 14 residues. The CDR3 loop reads CSVEDVGSSYEQYF. The DNA of the CDR3 is TGCAGCGTTGAAGATGTGGGCAGCTCCTACGAGCAGTACTTC.

The rearrangement joins TRBV28 to TRBJ1-6; 8 bases map to TRBD1. Germline V CDR1 and CDR2: MDHEN, SYDVKM. The CDR3 loop spans 18 amino acids. The V segment lost 6 bases and the J segment 0 bases; nucleotides outside the gene matches: 10. CDR3 DNA: TGTGCCAGCAGACACGGACAGGGAAAGAGCTCCTATAATTCACCCCTCCACTTT. It yields the protein CASRHGQGKSSYNSPLHF.

V gene TRBV7-9 combines with J gene TRBJ1-2; D possibly corresponds to TRBD1 (6 bases). The CDR3 contains 14 residues. CDR1 is SEHNR and CDR2 is FQNEAQ in the germline V gene (reference sequence). Trimming shortened V by 2 bases and J by 3 bases, and 10 bases separated the two germline ends. CDR3 residues: CASSLKGGDYGYTF. The CDR3 DNA reads TGTGCCAGCAGCTTAAAGGGGGGGGACTATGGCTACACCTTC.

The chain joins TRBV11-2 to TRBJ2-6, with a possible D match to TRBD1 (6 bases). The V gene's germline CDR1 is SGHAT and CDR2 FQNNGV. Trimming took 2 bases from V and 4 from J, leaving 12 bases between them. The CDR3 runs to 16 residues. The CDR3 region is CASSLLRTAGANVLTF. The DNA of the CDR3 is TGTGCCAGCAGCTTACTAAGGACAGCAGGGGCCAACGTCCTGACTTTC.

This clone was counted between two and nine times. V gene TRBV15 combines with J gene TRBJ2-2; D perhaps matches TRBD1 (6 bases). Germline-derived CDR1 and CDR2 are LNHNV and YYDKDF (reference sequence). This CDR3 has 14 residues. With 5 bases removed from V and 6 bases from J, the gap between germline ends came to 13 bases. The CDR3 DNA sequence: TGTGCCACCAGCGAACAGGGTGGGGCCGGGGAGCTGTTTTTT. Protein sequence: CATSEQGGAGELFF.

The chain is built from TRBV6-5 and TRBJ2-7; 7 nucleotides agree with TRBD1. CDR3 length: 15 amino acids. V gave up 5 bases and J gave up 0 bases; unmatched junction bases: 7. From germline, CDR1 is MNHEY and CDR2 SVGAGI. CDR3 DNA sequence: TGTGCCAGCAGTACCGACAGGGTAAACTCCTACGAGCAGTACTTC. Protein product: CASSTDRVNSYEQYF.

The chain uses TRBV5-1 and TRBJ2-7, with TRBD1 matching over 7 bases. Trimming cost V 4 bases and J 5 bases; bases outside gene matches: 9. CDR3 size: 14 residues. The germline V gene encodes CDR1 SGHRS and CDR2 YFSETQ. The chain's CDR3 is CASSPTGAGNEQYF. DNA of the CDR3: TGCGCCAGCAGCCCAACAGGGGCCGGGAACGAGCAGTACTTC.

This rearrangement joins TRBV7-9 to TRBJ2-7; D uncertain. The CDR3 runs 11 residues. The V and J ends lost 0 bases and 6 bases respectively, with 3 bases between them. Germline CDR1 SEHNR, CDR2 FQNEAQ (reference sequence). The CDR3 DNA reads TGTGCCAGCAGCTTAGCCGGCGAGCAGTACTTC. Residues: CASSLAGEQYF.

This clone was counted a single time. The gene calls are TRBV9 and TRBJ2-3; D gene uncertain. V lost 3 bases, J lost 0 bases, and 8 bases lay in between. CDR1 is SGDLS and CDR2 is YYNGEE in the germline V gene. The CDR3 has 14 amino acids. CDR3 region: CASSESSSTDTQYF. The CDR3 DNA is TGTGCCAGCAGCGAAAGCTCTAGCACAGATACGCAGTATTTT. Based on the CDR3 plus reference TRBV9 and TRBJ2-3, the full variable domain is DSGVTQTPKHLITATGQRVTLRCSPRSGDLSVYWYQQSLDQGLQFLIQYYNGEERAKGNILERFSAQQFPDLHSELNLSSLELGDSALYFCASSESSSTDTQYFGPGTRLTVL.

This chain connects TRBV10-3 to TRBJ1-1; D is possibly TRBD1 (6 bases). This CDR3 region has 13 residues. The germline V gene encodes CDR1 ENHRY and CDR2 SYGVKD. The V gene lost 5 bases and the J gene lost 5 bases, with 12 bases spanning the gap. CDR3 DNA: TGTGCCATCAGTCGAGGGGGTGATACTGAAGCTTTCTTT. This encodes CAISRGGDTEAFF.

V and J are TRBV7-2 and TRBJ1-4, with 8 bases matching TRBD1. CDR3 size: 16 residues. The V segment lost 5 bases and the J segment 7 bases; nucleotides outside the gene matches: 12. CDR1 is SGHTA and CDR2 is FQGNSA in the germline V gene. For the CDR3, the DNA is TGTGCCAGCAGCCGGGGACAGGCGGGCGGCAGTGAAAAACTGTTTTTT. Its translation: CASSRGQAGGSEKLFF.